This T cell receptor (beta chain) comes out of a study of blood T cells in healthy people across ages. Study-level findings and limits: The long-lived group displayed more naive CD4+ cells, plus higher diversity, than the aged donors did.

The use of a sample-barcoded 5' primer and a J-beta primer mix characterized a second PCR of about 6 to 11 cycles. Each cDNA molecule was tagged by a template-switch adaptor with 12 random nucleotides. TCRdb independently ran MiXCR on the 5' RACE reads; one entry per CDR3 protein. The sample holds fewer than 2,000,000 distinct CDR3 sequences, 39% seen once. Germline V gene lookup returns CDR1 PRHDT and CDR2 FYEKMQ (reference sequence). V dropped 5 bases and J dropped 8 bases, with 16 bases sitting between them. The CDR3 contains 14 residues. With respect to this clonotype: No antigen is known for it.

Source material: blood. This chain connects TRBV13 to TRBJ2-1, with D tentatively TRBD2 (6 bases). The receptor comes from a human donor in good health. This chain's CDR3 is CASSNLRDSYEQFF. The CDR3 DNA reads as TGTGCCAGCAGCAACCTCCGGGACTCCTATGAGCAGTTCTTC.